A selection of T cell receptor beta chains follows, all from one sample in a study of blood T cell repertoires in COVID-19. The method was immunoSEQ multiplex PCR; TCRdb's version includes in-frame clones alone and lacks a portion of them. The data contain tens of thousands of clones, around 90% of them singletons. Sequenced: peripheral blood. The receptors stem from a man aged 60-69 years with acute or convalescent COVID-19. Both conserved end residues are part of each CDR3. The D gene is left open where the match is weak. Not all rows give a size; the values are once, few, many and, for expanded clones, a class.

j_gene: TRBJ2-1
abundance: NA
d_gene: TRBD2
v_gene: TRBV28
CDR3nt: TGTGCCAGCAGTTTATTGCGGGAGGCATACAATGAGCAGTTCTTC
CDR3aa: CASSLLREAYNEQFF

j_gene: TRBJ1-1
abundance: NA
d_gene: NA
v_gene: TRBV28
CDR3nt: TGTGCCAGTACCAATGCGGGAGAGGGTGAAGCTTTCTTT
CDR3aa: CASTNAGEGEAFF

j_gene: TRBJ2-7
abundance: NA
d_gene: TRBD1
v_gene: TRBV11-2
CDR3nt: TGTGCCAGCAGCTTGACAGGGGTCCCCTACGAGCAGTACTTC
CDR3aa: CASSLTGVPYEQYF

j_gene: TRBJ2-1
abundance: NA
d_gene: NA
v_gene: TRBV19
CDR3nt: TGTGCCAGTAGTATCACACAGAGCCTATACAATGAGCAGTTCTTC
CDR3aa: CASSITQSLYNEQFF

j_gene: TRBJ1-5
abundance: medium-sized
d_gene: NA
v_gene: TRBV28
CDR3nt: TGTGCCAGCAGTTTCTTAGGCTCGGGGCAGCCCCAGCATTTT
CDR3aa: CASSFLGSGQPQHF

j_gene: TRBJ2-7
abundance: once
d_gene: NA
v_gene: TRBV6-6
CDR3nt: TGTGCCAGCAGTCGACGACAGGTTTTAAGGGTTTTCAACGAGCAGTACTTC
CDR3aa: CASSRRQVLRVFNEQYF

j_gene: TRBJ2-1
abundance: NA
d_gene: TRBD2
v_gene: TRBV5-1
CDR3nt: TGCGCCAGCAGCATTGGACTAGCGGTCCCCGAGGAGCAGTTCTTC
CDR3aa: CASSIGLAVPEEQFF

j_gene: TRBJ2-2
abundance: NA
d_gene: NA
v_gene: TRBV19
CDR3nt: TGTGCCAGTACCCAGGGGCCGACTAACACCGGGGAGCTGTTTTTT
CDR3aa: CASTQGPTNTGELFF

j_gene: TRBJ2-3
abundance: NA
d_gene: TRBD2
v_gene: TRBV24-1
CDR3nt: TGTGCCACCAGTGGGACTAGCGGGAGTGATTCAGATACGCAGTATTTT
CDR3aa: CATSGTSGSDSDTQYF

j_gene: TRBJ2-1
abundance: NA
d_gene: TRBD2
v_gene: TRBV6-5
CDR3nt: TGTGCCAGCAGTTATGTCGCGGGAGGCGGGAGGTTCTTC
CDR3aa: CASSYVAGGGRFF

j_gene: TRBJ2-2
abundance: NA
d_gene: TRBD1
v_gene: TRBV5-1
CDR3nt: TGCGCCAGCAGCTTAGACAGGGCCGGGGAGCTGTTTTTT
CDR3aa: CASSLDRAGELFF

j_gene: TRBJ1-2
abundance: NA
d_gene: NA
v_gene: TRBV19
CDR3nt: TGTGCCAGCCTACCCAGGAGGGACCCCTATGGCTACACCTTC
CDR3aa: CASLPRRDPYGYTF

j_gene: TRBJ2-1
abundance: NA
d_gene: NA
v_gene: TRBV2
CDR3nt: TGTGCCAGCAGCGAAACCGGGATTGCCCGGGGTGAGCAGTTCTTC
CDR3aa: CASSETGIARGEQFF

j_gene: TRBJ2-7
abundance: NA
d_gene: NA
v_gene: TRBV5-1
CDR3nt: TGCGCCAGCAGCGAGACGGCGGGGATCCCCGAGCAGTACTTC
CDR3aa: CASSETAGIPEQYF

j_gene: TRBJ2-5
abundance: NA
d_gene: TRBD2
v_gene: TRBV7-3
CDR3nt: TGTGCCAGCAGCCGCGGGCCTAGCGGGTCCCAAGAGACCCAGTACTTC
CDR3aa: CASSRGPSGSQETQYF

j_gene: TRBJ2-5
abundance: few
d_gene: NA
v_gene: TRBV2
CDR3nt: TGTGCCACCAGTTGGCTCCCCGAGACCCAGTACTTC
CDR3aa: CATSWLPETQYF

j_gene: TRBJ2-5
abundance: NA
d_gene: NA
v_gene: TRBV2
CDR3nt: TGTGCCACCACGCGTGGAGGAGCAGAGACCCAGTACTTC
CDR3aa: CATTRGGAETQYF

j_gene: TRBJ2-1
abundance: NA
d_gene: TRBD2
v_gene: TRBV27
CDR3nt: TGTGCCAGCAGTGCACCTAGCGGGAGTAGGAACAATGAGCAGTTCTTC
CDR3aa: CASSAPSGSRNNEQFF

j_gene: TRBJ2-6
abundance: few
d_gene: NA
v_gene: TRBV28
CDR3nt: TGTGCCAGCAGAACCAATCCAGGGTCTGGGGCCAACGTCCTGACTTTC
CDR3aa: CASRTNPGSGANVLTF

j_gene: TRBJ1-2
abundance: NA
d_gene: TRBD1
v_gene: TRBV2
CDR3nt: TGTGCCAGCAGTACCCAGGGGGCGCCCGGTGGCTACACCTTC
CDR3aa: CASSTQGAPGGYTF

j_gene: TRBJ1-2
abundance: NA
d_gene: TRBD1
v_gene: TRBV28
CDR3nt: TGTGCCAGCAGTCCACAGGGGGCAGGGGACTATGGCTACACCTTC
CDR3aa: CASSPQGAGDYGYTF

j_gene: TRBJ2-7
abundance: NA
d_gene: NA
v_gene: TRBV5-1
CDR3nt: TGCGCCAGCAGCTTGGGGGGCCTAACTAGCAGATACTACGAGCAGTACTTC
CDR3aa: CASSLGGLTSRYYEQYF

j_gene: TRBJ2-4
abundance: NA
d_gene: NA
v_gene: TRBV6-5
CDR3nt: TGTGCCAGCAGACCCGGACAGAAAAACATTCAGTACTTC
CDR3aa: CASRPGQKNIQYF

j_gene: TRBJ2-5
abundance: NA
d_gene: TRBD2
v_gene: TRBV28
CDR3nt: TGTGCCAGCAGGCTCACTAGCGGGGACCCTCAAGAGACCCAGTACTTC
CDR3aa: CASRLTSGDPQETQYF

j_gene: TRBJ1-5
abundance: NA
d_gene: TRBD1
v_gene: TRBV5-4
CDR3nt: TGTGCCAGCAGCCTGGGGCCAGGGGGCTCAGGTGTTAGCAATCAGCCCCAGCATTTT
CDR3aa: CASSLGPGGSGVSNQPQHF

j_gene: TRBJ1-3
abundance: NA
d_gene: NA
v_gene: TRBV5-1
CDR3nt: TGCGCCAGCAGCCTCGGGAGCCCTGGAAACACCATATATTTT
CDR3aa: CASSLGSPGNTIYF

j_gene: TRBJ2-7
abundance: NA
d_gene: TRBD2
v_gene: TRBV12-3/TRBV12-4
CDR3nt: TGTGCCAGCAGTTTAAGGCGGGGGTACGAGCAGTACTTC
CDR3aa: CASSLRRGYEQYF

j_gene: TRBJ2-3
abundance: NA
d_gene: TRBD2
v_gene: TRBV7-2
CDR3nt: TGTGCCAGCAGCTTACTAGCGGGACAAGATACGCAGTATTTT
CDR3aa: CASSLLAGQDTQYF

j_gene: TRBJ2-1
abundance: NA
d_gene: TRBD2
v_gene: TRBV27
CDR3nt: TGTGCCAGCATGGAGGGACTAGCGGGAGATGAGCAGTTCTTC
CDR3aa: CASMEGLAGDEQFF

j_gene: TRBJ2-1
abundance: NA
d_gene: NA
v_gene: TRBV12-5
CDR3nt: TGTGCTAGCGGCCGTTGGGGCGGTGAGCAGTTCTTC
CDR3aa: CASGRWGGEQFF

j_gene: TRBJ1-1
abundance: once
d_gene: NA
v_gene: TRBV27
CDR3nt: TGTGCCAGCAGCACGCCGGGAGTGAACACTGAAGCTTTCTTT
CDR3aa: CASSTPGVNTEAFF

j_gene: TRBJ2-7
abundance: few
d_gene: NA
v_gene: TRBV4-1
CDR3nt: TGCGCCAGCAGCCCAGGAAGGGTCCGGGGTCACTACGAGCAGTACTTC
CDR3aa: CASSPGRVRGHYEQYF

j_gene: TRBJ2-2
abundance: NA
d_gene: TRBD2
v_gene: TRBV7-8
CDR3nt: TGTGCCAGCCGGGGGACTAGCGGGAGAGCCGGGGAGCTGTTTTTT
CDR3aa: CASRGTSGRAGELFF

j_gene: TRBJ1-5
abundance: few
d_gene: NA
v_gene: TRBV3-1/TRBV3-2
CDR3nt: TGTGCCAGCAGTCCAGGGCCCGGCTTGAGGCCCCAGCATTTT
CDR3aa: CASSPGPGLRPQHF

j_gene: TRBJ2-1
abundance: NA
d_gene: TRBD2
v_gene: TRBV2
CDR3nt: TGTGCCAGCAGTGAAGAGGGCGGGAGTGAGCAGTTCTTC
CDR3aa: CASSEEGGSEQFF

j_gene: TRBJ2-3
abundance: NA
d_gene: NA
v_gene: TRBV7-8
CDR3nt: TGTGCCAGCAGTTCCCGACAAACCGGGGCAGATACGCAGTATTTT
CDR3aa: CASSSRQTGADTQYF

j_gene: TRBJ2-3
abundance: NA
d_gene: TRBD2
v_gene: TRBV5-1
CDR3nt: TGCGCCAGCAGCTTGGCCCCTAGCGGGAGGACCACAGATACGCAGTATTTT
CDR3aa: CASSLAPSGRTTDTQYF

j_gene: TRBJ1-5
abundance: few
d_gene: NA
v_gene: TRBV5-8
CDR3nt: TGTGCCAGCAGCTCGGGACAATCTCGCAATCAGCCCCAGCATTTT
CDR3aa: CASSSGQSRNQPQHF

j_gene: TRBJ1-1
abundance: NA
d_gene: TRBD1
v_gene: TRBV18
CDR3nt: TGTGCCAGCTCACCAGGGACAGGGACTGAAGCTTTCTTT
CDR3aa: CASSPGTGTEAFF

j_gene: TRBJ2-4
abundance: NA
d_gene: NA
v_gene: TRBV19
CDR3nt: TGTGCCAGTAGTCTTCGACAGGCGGACAAAAACATTCAGTACTTC
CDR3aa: CASSLRQADKNIQYF

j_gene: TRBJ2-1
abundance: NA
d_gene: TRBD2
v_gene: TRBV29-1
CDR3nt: TGCAGCTCCACCCCGGGAGCGGGAGGTTACAATGAGCAGTTCTTC
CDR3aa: CSSTPGAGGYNEQFF

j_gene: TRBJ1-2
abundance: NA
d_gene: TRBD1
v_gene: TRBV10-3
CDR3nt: TGTGCCATCAGTGAGGTCTCCAGGGGGCAAAACTATGGCTACACCTTC
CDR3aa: CAISEVSRGQNYGYTF